These T cell receptor beta chains were read from a single sample in a study of naive and memory T cell subsets. TCRdb recomputed calls from the UMI-ligation and nested PCR reads with MiXCR, one row per CDR3 protein. The sample carries tens of thousands of distinct CDR3 sequences, less than 15% recorded once. The sequenced material came from central memory CD4+ T cells from blood. The origin of the receptors is a human donor in good health. CDR3s leave out the opening cysteine and the closing phenylalanine or tryptophan.

TRBJ1-2 | TRBV12-3/TRBV12-4 | 14 | ASSRWGQGVNYGYT
TRBJ2-1 | TRBV3-1 | 13 | ASSQGPGTNNEQF
TRBJ2-1 | TRBV19 | 12 | ASKLAGGYNEQF
TRBJ2-5 | TRBV3-1 | 11 | ASSQTSPETQY
TRBJ1-1 | TRBV5-6 | 13 | ASSLLGQGNTEAF
TRBJ2-1 | TRBV5-1 | 15 | ASSLAAGGVSYNEQF
TRBJ1-2 | TRBV28 | 11 | ASTQGGHYGYT
TRBJ2-5 | TRBV20-1 | 10 | SLPLNQETQY
TRBJ2-3 | TRBV28 | 15 | ASSFVSSGSWTDTQY
TRBJ1-5 | TRBV6-6 | 14 | ASSYGQGARNQPQH
TRBJ2-1 | TRBV7-3 | 17 | ASSSPGLAGGRSYNEQF
TRBJ2-7 | TRBV20-1 | 16 | SAMGTSGSITPVYEQY
TRBJ2-1 | TRBV18 | 15 | ASSPSLAGGSLGEQF
TRBJ1-1 | TRBV5-1 | 12 | ASSLQGDSTEAF
TRBJ2-3 | TRBV14 | 14 | ASRPSGRASTDTQY
TRBJ2-7 | TRBV12-3/TRBV12-4 | 13 | ASSLGLGSSYEQY
TRBJ1-3 | TRBV20-1 | 12 | SARLTRSGNTIY
TRBJ1-5 | TRBV25-1 | 10 | ASSEGYQPQH
TRBJ2-1 | TRBV5-1 | 14 | ASSLIIRDRYNEQF
TRBJ2-5 | TRBV5-1 | 12 | ASSLAGGAETQY
TRBJ2-3 | TRBV7-6 | 12 | ASSLVGTADTQY
TRBJ1-4 | TRBV11-1 | 9 | ASSFGEKLF
TRBJ2-3 | TRBV5-4 | 13 | ASSLRTSGQDTQY
TRBJ2-1 | TRBV13 | 11 | ASSLTGIGEQF
TRBJ1-2 | TRBV7-8 | 13 | ASSLGDQLKYGYT
TRBJ1-4 | TRBV12-3/TRBV12-4 | 12 | ASSLQGIDEKLF
TRBJ1-6 | TRBV20-1 | 13 | RAEPRDNPNSPLH
TRBJ2-2 | TRBV30 | 12 | AWKITGGRGELF
TRBJ1-4 | TRBV5-5 | 13 | ASSPDGVLNEKLF
TRBJ1-5 | TRBV20-1 | 12 | SARDRGSNQPQH
TRBJ1-1 | TRBV6-2/TRBV6-3 | 12 | ASSYRTANTEAF
TRBJ2-1 | TRBV6-1 | 12 | ASSQGPFYNEQF
TRBJ1-3 | TRBV6-5 | 13 | ASSYFAGGVNTIY
TRBJ1-6 | TRBV14 | 14 | ASSQMGQGASSPLH
TRBJ1-1 | TRBV20-1 | 13 | SARDRALLDTEAF
TRBJ1-1 | TRBV7-2 | 11 | ASSLGWAAEAF
TRBJ2-7 | TRBV10-3 | 14 | AISDYGGKTSYEQY
TRBJ2-1 | TRBV27 | 13 | ASSSWAATYNEQF
TRBJ1-3 | TRBV6-1 | 11 | ASIYGSGNTIY
TRBJ2-1 | TRBV7-9 | 14 | ASSYILTGSYNEQF
TRBJ2-3 | TRBV7-9 | 18 | ASSLSSQLRPREGTDTQY
TRBJ2-7 | TRBV4-3 | 10 | ASSQEGTSVY
TRBJ2-1 | TRBV5-1 | 13 | ASSSTSGSQNEQF
TRBJ1-2 | TRBV5-6 | 12 | ASSRGQNHYGYT
TRBJ2-5 | TRBV18 | 16 | ASSPVQAGTGVLETQY
TRBJ1-2 | TRBV12-3/TRBV12-4 | 13 | ASSPLQTGLGGYT
TRBJ2-3 | TRBV7-6 | 15 | ASSPVKTSASTDTQY
TRBJ2-5 | TRBV27 | 10 | ASRSAQETQY
TRBJ1-1 | TRBV2 | 11 | ASRGGAGGRTF
TRBJ1-2 | TRBV7-2 | 13 | ASSLGLGLQYGYT
TRBJ2-1 | TRBV28 | 14 | ASSLAGGGGHNEQF
TRBJ1-1 | TRBV7-2 | 11 | ASSSARNTEAF